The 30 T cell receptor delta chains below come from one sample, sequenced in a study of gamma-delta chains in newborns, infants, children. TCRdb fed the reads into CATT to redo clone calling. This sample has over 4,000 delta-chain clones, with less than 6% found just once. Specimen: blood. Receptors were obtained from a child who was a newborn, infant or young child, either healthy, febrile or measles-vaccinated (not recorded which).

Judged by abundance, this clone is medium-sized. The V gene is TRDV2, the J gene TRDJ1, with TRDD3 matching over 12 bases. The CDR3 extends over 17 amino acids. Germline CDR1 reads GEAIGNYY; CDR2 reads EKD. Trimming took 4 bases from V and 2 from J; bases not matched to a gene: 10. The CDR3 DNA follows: TGTGCCTGTGATCTACTGGCTGGGGGATACGGGACCGATAAACTCATCTTT. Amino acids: CACDLLAGGYGTDKLIF.

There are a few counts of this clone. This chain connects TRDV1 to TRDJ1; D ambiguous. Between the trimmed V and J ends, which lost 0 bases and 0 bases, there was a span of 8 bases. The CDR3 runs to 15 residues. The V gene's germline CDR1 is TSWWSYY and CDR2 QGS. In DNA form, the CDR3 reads TGTGCTCTTGGGGAACTTCGAGGGGACACCGATAAACTCATCTTT. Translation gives CALGELRGDTDKLIF.

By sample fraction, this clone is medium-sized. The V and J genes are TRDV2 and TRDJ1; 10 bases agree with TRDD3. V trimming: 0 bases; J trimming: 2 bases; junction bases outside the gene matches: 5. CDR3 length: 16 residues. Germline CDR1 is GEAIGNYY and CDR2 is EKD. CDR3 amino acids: CACDTVLLGDTDKLIF. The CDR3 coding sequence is TGTGCCTGTGACACCGTTTTACTGGGGGATACCGATAAACTCATCTTT.

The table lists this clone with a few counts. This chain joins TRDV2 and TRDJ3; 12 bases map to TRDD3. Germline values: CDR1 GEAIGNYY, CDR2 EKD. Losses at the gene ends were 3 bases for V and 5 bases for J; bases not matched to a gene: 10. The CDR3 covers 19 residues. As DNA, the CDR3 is TGTGCCTGTGACCCTGTACTGGGGGATACCAACCGGGACACCCGACAGATGTTTTTC. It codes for CACDPVLGDTNRDTRQMFF.

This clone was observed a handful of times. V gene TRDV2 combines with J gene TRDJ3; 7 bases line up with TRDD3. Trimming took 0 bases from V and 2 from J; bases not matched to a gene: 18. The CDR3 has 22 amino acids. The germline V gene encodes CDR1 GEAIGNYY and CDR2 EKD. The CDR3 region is CACDTAGRTGDPPTWDTRQMFF. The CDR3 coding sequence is TGTGCCTGTGACACCGCCGGTCGTACTGGGGATCCACCGACCTGGGACACCCGACAGATGTTTTTC.

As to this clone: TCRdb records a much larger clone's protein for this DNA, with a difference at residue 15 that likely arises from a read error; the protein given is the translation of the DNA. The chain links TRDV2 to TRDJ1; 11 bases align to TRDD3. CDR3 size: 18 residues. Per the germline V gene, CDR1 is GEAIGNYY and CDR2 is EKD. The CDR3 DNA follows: TGTGCCTGTGACGCTATTATGGGGGATACGCGTAACACCGATAGACTCATCTTT. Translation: CACDAIMGDTRNTDRLIF.

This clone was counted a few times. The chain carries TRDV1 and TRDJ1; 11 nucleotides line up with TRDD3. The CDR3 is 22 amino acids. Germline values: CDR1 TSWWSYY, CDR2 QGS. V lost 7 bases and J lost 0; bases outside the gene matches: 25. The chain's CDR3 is CALADNGGEYWGIESYTDKLIF. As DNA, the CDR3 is TGTGCTCTTGCCGACAACGGTGGCGAGTACTGGGGGATAGAATCGTACACCGATAAACTCATCTTT.

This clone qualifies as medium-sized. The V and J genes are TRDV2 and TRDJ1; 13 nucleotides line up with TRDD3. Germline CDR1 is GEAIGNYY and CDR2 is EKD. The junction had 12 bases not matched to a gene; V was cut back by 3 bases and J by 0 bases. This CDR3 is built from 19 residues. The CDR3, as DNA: TGTGCCTGTGACGCAGTACTGGGGGATACGGTCCTGTACACCGATAAACTCATCTTT. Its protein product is CACDAVLGDTVLYTDKLIF.

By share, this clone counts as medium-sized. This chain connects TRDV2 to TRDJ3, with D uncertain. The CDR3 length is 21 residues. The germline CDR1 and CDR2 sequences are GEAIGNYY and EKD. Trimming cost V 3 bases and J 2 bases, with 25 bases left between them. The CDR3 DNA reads TGTGCCTGTGACCCAACGCTGGCGGGACCTCCCGGGGCCTGGGACACCCGACAGATGTTTTTC. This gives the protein CACDPTLAGPPGAWDTRQMFF.

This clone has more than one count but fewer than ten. The CDR3 DNA sequence: TGTGCCTGTGGCGTACTGGGGGATACTTCGACAGCACAACTCTTCTTT. Protein product: CACGVLGDTSTAQLFF. V usage is TRDV2 and J usage is TRDJ2; TRDD3 matches at 12 bases. The V segment lost 5 bases and the J segment 4 bases; nucleotides outside the gene matches: 7. The CDR3 runs 16 residues. Per the germline V gene, CDR1 is GEAIGNYY and CDR2 is EKD.

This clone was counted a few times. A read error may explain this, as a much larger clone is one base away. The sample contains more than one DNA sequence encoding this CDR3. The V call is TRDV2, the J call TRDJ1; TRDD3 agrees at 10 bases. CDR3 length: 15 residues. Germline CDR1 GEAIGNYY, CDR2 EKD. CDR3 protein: CACDALGDTTDKLIF. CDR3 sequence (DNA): TGCGCCTGTGACGCCTTGGGGGATACTACCGATAAACTCATCTTT.

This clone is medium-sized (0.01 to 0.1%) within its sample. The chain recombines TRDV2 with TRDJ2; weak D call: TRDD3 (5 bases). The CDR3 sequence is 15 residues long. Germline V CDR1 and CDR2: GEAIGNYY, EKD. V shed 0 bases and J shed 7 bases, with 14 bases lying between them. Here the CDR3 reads CACDTLSGGLAQLFF. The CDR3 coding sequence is TGTGCCTGTGACACCTTATCCGGGGGTCTAGCACAACTCTTCTTT.

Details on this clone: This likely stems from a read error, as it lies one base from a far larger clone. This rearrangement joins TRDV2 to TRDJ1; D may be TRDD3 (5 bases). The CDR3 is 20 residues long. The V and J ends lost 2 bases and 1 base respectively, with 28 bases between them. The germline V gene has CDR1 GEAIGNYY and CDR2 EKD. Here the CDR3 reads CACDILGTFSSSGTTDKLIF. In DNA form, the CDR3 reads TGTGCCTGTGACATCTTGGGGACTTTTTCGTCATCTGGGACCACCGATAAACTCATCTTT.

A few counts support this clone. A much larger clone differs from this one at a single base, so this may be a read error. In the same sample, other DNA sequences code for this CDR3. CDR3 bases: TGTGCCTGTGACACCGTGGGGGATAGCTCCTGGGACACCCGTCAGATGTTTTTC. Protein product: CACDTVGDSSWDTRQMFF. The genes are TRDV2 and TRDJ3; TRDD3 agrees at 9 bases. From germline, CDR1 is GEAIGNYY and CDR2 EKD. The CDR3 is 18 residues long.

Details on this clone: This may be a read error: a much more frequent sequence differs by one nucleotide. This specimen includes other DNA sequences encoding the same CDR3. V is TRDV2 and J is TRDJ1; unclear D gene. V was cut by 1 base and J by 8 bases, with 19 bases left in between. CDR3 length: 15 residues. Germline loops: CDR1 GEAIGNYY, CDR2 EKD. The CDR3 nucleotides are TGTGCCTGTGACACTGCTTTTGTCGAAGGAACGAAACTCATCTTT. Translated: CACDTAFVEGTKLIF.

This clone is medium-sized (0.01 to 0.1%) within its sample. CDR3 in amino acids: CACDTLDGDTSDKLIF. CDR3 bases: TGTGCCTGTGACACCTTGGACGGGGATACGTCCGATAAACTCATCTTT. V and J are TRDV2 and TRDJ1; 9 bases map to TRDD3. V was clipped by 0 bases and J by 3 bases; unmatched bases: 7. The CDR3 is 16 amino acids. Germline V gene sequence: CDR1 GEAIGNYY, CDR2 EKD.

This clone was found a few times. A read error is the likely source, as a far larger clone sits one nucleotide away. DNA for the CDR3: TGTGCCTGTGACGCCGCGTATCTGGGGGCCGACGATAAACTCATCTTT. This sequence encodes CACDAAYLGADDKLIF. The chain combines TRDV2 with TRDJ1; TRDD3 matches 7 bases. This CDR3 comprises 16 residues. V trimming: 3 bases; J trimming: 4 bases; junction bases outside the gene matches: 13. Germline V gene data show CDR1 as GEAIGNYY and CDR2 as EKD.

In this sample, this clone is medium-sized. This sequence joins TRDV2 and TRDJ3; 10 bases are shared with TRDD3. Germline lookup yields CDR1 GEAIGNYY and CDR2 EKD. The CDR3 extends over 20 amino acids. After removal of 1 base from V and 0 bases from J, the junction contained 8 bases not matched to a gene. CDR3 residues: CACDTVLGDADSWDTRQMFF. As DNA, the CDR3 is TGTGCCTGTGACACGGTACTGGGGGATGCGGACTCCTGGGACACCCGACAGATGTTTTTC.

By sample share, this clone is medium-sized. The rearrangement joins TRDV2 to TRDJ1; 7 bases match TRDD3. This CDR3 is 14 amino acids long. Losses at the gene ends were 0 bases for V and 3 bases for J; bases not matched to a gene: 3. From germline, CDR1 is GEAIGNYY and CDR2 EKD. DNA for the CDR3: TGTGCCTGTGACACCCTGGGGGCAGCCGATAAACTCATCTTT. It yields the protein CACDTLGAADKLIF.

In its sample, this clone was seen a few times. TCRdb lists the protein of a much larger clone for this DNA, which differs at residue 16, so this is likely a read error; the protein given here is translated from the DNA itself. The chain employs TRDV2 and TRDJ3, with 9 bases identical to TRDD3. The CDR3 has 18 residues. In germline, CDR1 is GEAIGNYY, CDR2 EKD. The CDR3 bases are TGTGCCTGTGACACCTTGGGGGATAGCTCCTGGGACACCCGACAGGTGTTTTTC. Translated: CACDTLGDSSWDTRQVFF.

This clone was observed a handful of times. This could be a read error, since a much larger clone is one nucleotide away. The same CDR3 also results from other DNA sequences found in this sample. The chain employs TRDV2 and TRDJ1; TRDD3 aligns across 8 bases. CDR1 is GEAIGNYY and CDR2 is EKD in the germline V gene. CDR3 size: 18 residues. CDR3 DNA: TGTGCCTGTGACACCCTAACCCCTGGGGGAGAGTACACTGATAAACTCATCTTT. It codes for CACDTLTPGGEYTDKLIF.

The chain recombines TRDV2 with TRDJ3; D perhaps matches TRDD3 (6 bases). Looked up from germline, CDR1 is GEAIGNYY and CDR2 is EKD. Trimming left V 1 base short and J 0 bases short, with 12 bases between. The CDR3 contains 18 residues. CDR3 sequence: CACDTTGLSSWDTRQMFF. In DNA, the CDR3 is TGTGCCTGTGACACGACTGGGCTGAGCTCCTGGGACACCCGACAGATGTTTTTC.

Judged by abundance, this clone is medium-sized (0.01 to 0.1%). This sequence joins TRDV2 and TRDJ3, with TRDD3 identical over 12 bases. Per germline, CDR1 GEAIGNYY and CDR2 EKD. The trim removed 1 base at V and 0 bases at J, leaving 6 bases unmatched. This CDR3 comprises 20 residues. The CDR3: CACDTSWGIRSSWDTRQMFF. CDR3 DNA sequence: TGTGCCTGTGACACGAGCTGGGGGATACGGAGCTCCTGGGACACCCGACAGATGTTTTTC.

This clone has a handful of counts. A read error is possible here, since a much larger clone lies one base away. CDR3 nucleotides: TGTGCCTGTGACACAATCTCGGGTTTCGTGGTAGAGGATCGAACCGATAAACTCATCTTT. The encoded protein is CACDTISGFVVEDRTDKLIF. This chain uses TRDV2 with TRDJ1; no reliable D call. The germline V gene has CDR1 GEAIGNYY and CDR2 EKD. V was pared by 1 base and J by 2 bases, with 28 bases between. This CDR3 has 20 residues.

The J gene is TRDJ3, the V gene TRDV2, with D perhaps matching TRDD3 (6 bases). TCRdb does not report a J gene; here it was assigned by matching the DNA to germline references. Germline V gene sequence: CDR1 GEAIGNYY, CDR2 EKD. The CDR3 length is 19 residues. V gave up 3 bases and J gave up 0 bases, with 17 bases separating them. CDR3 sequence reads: CACDPVLGPASWDTRQMFF. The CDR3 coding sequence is TGTGCCTGTGACCCCGTACTGGGACCCGCCTCCTGGGACACCCGACAGATGTTTTTC.

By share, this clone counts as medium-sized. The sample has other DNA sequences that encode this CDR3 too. CDR3 sequence: CACDPLNTDKLIF. The CDR3 DNA follows: TGTGCCTGTGACCCCCTTAACACCGATAAACTCATCTTT. The gene calls are TRDV2 and TRDJ1; no clear D. Germline CDR1 is GEAIGNYY and CDR2 is EKD. V lost 3 bases, J lost 0 bases, and 7 bases lay in between. This CDR3 spans 13 amino acids.

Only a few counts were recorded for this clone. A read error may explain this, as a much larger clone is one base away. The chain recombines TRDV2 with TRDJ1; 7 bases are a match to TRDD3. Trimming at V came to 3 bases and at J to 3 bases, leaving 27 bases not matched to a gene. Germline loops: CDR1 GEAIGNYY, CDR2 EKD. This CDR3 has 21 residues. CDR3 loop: CACDPLSLGDPSTPDADKLIF. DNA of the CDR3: TGTGCCTGTGACCCCCTGTCGTTGGGGGACCCCTCAACGCCGGACGCCGATAAACTCATCTTT.

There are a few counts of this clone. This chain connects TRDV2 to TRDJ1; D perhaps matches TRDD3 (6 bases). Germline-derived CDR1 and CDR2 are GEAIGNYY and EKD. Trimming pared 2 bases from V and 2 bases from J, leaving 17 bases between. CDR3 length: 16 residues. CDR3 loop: CACDKLGPGGTDKLIF. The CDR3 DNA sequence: TGTGCCTGTGACAAGCTGGGCCCCGGGGGAACCGATAAACTCATCTTT.

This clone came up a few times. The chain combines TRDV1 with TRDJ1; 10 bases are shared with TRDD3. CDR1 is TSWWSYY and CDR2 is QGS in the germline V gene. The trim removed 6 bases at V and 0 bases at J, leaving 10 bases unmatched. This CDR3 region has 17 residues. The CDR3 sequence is CALGSGWGIPYTDKLIF. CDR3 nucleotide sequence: TGTGCTCTTGGTTCGGGGTGGGGGATACCTTACACCGATAAACTCATCTTT.

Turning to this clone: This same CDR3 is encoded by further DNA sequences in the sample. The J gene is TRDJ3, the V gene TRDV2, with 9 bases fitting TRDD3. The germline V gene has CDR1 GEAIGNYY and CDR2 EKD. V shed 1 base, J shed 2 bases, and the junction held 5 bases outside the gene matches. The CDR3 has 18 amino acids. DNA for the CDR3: TGTGCCTGTGACACGGGGGATACAAGGACCTGGGACACCCGACAGATGTTTTTC. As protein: CACDTGDTRTWDTRQMFF.